The count of the clone carrying this T cell receptor (beta chain) is one. The protocol was immunoSEQ multiplex PCR, while the TCRdb copy is restricted to in-frame clones and leaves out a portion. The sample consists of roughly 55,000 clones, around 78% of them appearing once. Germline CDR1 reads MNHEY; CDR2 reads SVGEGT. V was pared by 3 bases and J by 1 base, with 25 bases between. The CDR3 contains 19 residues. This sample was taken from a study of blood T cell repertoires in COVID-19. The sequence came from a human donor with active or convalescent COVID-19. The donor label of this sample is uncertain. The sequencing sample was made of peripheral blood. The rearrangement uses TRBV6-2 or TRBV6-3 and TRBJ2-7; D is unclear. This CDR3 reads CASSYSVSADSPLSYEQYF. The DNA for the CDR3 is TGTGCCAGCAGTTATTCCGTGTCGGCCGATAGCCCTCTTTCCTACGAGCAGTACTTC.